These 7 T cell receptor beta chains came from one sample sequenced in a study of T cell changes during pregnancy in multiple sclerosis. Clones were sequenced by immunoSEQ multiplex PCR, and TCRdb holds only the in-frame ones, with some missing. The table includes around 50,000 clones, about nine tenths detected once. The specimen comprised CD4+ T cells from peripheral blood mononuclear cells, sampled after pregnancy. All receptors come from a female donor in good health, enrolled as a control in a pregnancy study.

The rearrangement links TRBV13 to TRBJ2-1; TRBD2 matches 10 bases. CDR1 and CDR2 (germline): PRHDT, FYEKMQ (reference sequence). The ends lost 2 bases at V and 8 bases at J; junction bases unmatched: 6. The CDR3 consists of 15 residues. The CDR3 region is CASSLSLAGVDEQFF. The CDR3 DNA reads TGTGCCAGCAGCTTATCGCTAGCGGGAGTGGATGAGCAGTTCTTC.

This chain uses TRBV6-1 with TRBJ1-6; D is uncertain. From germline, CDR1 is MNHNS and CDR2 SASEGT. Trimming left V 7 bases short and J 2 bases short, with 9 bases between. The CDR3 totals 14 residues. In nucleotides, the CDR3 is TGTGCCAGCACCGCCGGTCCCTATAATTCACCCCTCCACTTT. Encoded protein: CASTAGPYNSPLHF.

This sequence joins TRBV28 and TRBJ2-5; TRBD1 agrees at 9 bases. CDR1 and CDR2 from the germline V gene are MDHEN and SYDVKM. The CDR3 totals 15 residues. V was pared by 4 bases and J by 5 bases, with 8 bases of the junction left unmatched. The chain's CDR3 is CASSSGTGYLETQYF. CDR3 DNA sequence: TGTGCCAGCAGTTCTGGGACAGGGTATTTGGAGACCCAGTACTTC.

V usage is TRBV5-5 and J usage is TRBJ1-1, with D possibly being TRBD1 (6 bases). Trimming took 5 bases from V and 1 from J, leaving 9 bases between them. The CDR3 contains 13 residues. The germline CDR1 and CDR2 sequences are SGHKS and YYEKEE (reference sequence). Here the CDR3 reads CASSLGGNTEAFF. The CDR3 bases are TGTGCCAGCAGTTTAGGGGGGAACACTGAAGCTTTCTTT.

The chain uses TRBV30 and TRBJ2-1; weak D call: TRBD2 (7 bases). Germline V gives CDR1 GTSNPN, CDR2 SVGIG (reference sequence). The length of the CDR3 is 13 residues. V lost 5 bases and J lost 15, with 23 bases in between. The CDR3 DNA is TGTGCCTGGGGCCCTGGCGGGGGCGAGGCTAGGTTCTTC. Residues: CAWGPGGGEARFF. Using reference TRBV30 and TRBJ2-1 for the parts outside the CDR3, the full variable domain is SQTIHQWPATLVQPVGSPLSLECTVEGTSNPNLYWYRQAAGRGLQLLFYSVGIGQISSEVPQNLSASRPQDRQFILSSKKLLLSDSGFYLCAWGPGGGEARFFGPGTRLTVL.

This sequence joins TRBV4-2 and TRBJ1-1, with TRBD1 as a possible D gene (5 bases). CDR1 is LGHNA and CDR2 is YNFKEQ in the germline V gene. V lost 4 bases, J lost 1 base, and 13 bases lay in between. The CDR3 totals 15 residues. In nucleotides, the CDR3 is TGTGCCAGCAGCCGCTTGGGGCAGGGGAACACTGAAGCTTTCTTT. This encodes CASSRLGQGNTEAFF.

V gene TRBV5-6 combines with J gene TRBJ2-1; TRBD2 matches 10 bases. Germline V CDR1 and CDR2: SGHDT, YYEEEE. With V trimmed by 0 bases and J by 0 bases, 6 bases remained unmatched. The CDR3 is 18 residues long. The CDR3, as DNA: TGTGCCAGCAGCTTGGTAAGGTCTAGCGGGAGCTCCTACAATGAGCAGTTCTTC. It is translated as CASSLVRSSGSSYNEQFF.